These T cell receptor beta chains were read from a single sample in a study of T cells in localized non-small cell lung cancer. Sequencing used immunoSEQ multiplex PCR; TCRdb keeps in-frame clones, though not all of them. The sample has about 34,000 clones, roughly 93% seen once. The source was peripheral blood, collected before any cancer treatment. The receptors come from a female donor at least 60 years old with stage I lung adenocarcinoma. Both conserved end residues are trimmed from each CDR3.

v_call cdr3_aa
TRBV19 ASSGATGNSNQPQH
TRBV19 ASIGQGLGEQF
TRBV25-1 ASSRADKNIQY
TRBV7-9 ASSRSGATDTQY
TRBV28 ASTDNYGYT
TRBV2 ASILGNTIY
TRBV6-5 ASSYGQSNQPQH
TRBV4-1 ASSQTGGTGELF
TRBV5-4 ASSLSGDGRIGYT
TRBV7-2 ASSDRGAIGEKLF
TRBV5-6 ASSLVGTGRTNEKLF
TRBV7-3 ASSSRTSGAHNEQF
TRBV29-1 SVVLAGRANTGELF
TRBV6-1 ASSEARQGSYNSPLH
TRBV27 ASSFGGGLTDTQY
TRBV7-3 ASSLDGSRFDTQY
TRBV19 ASSIALTNYGYT
TRBV6-5 ASSLGNTGELF
TRBV2 ASSEGAGTGLYNEQF
TRBV5-6 ASSIGTGTINGYT
TRBV19 ASTSGRTGLNTEAF
TRBV9 ASSVTSGSGNEQF
TRBV18 ASSPPTPMMNTEAF
TRBV6-5 ASSYSVLAADTQY
TRBV27 ASSPHNSGNTIY
TRBV4-3 ASSLHEGFQETQY
TRBV6-5 ASSYGRGLF
TRBV30 AWSWLLNTEAF
TRBV4-3 ASSQVGLGSGGGPAADTQY